The clone carrying this T cell receptor beta chain was observed once. The data were obtained in a study of T cells after somatic rescue of genetic block. Profiled with immunoSEQ multiplex PCR; TCRdb holds only in-frame clones, not every one. The sample records fewer than 15,000 clones, 74% being singletons. V lost 8 bases to trimming and J lost 0 bases; unmatched junction nucleotides: 9. The CDR3 totals 17 residues. The germline V gene encodes CDR1 MNHEY and CDR2 SMNVEV (reference sequence). The sample comprised peripheral blood mononuclear cells (PBMCs). This clonotype was sampled from a boy aged 5-17 years. The chain employs TRBV27 and TRBJ2-3, with 12 bases that match TRBD2. CDR3 bases: TGTGCCAGCGCCCCACTAGCGGGAGGCCATAGCACAGATACGCAGTATTTT. This sequence encodes CASAPLAGGHSTDTQYF.